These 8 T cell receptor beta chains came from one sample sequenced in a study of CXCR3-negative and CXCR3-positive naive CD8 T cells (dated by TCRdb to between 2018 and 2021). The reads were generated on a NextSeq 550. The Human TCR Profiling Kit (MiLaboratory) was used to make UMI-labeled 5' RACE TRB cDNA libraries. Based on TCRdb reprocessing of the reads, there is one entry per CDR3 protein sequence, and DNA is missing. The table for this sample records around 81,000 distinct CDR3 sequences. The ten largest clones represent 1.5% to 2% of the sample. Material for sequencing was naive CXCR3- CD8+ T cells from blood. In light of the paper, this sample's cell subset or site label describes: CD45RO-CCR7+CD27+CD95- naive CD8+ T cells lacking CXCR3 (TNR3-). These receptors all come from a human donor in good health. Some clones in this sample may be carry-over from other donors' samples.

CDR3 protein: CASSRRWRGKAETQYF. V is TRBV7-8 and J is TRBJ2-5; there is no DNA to check the TCRdb D call of TRBD2. CDR1 and CDR2 (germline): SGHVS, FQNEAQ. CDR3 length equals 16 residues.

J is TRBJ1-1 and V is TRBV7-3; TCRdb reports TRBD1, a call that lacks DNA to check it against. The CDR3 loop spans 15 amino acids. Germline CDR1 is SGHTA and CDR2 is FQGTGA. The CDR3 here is CASSLMQGANTEAFF.

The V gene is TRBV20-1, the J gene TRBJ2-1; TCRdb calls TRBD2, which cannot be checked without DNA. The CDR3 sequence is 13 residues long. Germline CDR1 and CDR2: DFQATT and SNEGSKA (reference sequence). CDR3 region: CSAREGLFNEQFF.

CDR3 sequence: CASSLIAHNEQFF. The chain is built from TRBV5-1 and TRBJ2-1; TCRdb's assignment of TRBD2 cannot be checked, as there is no DNA. The germline CDR1 and CDR2 sequences are SGHRS and YFSETQ. This CDR3 is built from 13 residues.

CDR3 in amino acids: CASSFRDKLYEQYF. The gene calls are TRBV27 and TRBJ2-7; TCRdb names TRBD1, which stays unverified in the absence of DNA. Per the germline V gene, CDR1 is MNHEY and CDR2 is SMNVEV (reference sequence). The CDR3 loop spans 14 amino acids.

CDR3 in amino acids: CASSQRAIPSQGTQYF. J is TRBJ2-3 and V is TRBV23-1; TCRdb indicates TRBD1, and absent DNA this call remains unverified. TRBV23-1 is sorted into the ORF group, with uncertain function. The CDR3 spans 16 residues.

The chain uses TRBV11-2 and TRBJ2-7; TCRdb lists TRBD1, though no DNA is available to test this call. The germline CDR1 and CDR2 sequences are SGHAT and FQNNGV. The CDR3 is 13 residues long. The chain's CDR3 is CASSLTASYEQYF.

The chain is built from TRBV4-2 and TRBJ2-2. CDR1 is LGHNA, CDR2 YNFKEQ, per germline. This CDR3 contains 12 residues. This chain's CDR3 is CASSFGTGELFF.